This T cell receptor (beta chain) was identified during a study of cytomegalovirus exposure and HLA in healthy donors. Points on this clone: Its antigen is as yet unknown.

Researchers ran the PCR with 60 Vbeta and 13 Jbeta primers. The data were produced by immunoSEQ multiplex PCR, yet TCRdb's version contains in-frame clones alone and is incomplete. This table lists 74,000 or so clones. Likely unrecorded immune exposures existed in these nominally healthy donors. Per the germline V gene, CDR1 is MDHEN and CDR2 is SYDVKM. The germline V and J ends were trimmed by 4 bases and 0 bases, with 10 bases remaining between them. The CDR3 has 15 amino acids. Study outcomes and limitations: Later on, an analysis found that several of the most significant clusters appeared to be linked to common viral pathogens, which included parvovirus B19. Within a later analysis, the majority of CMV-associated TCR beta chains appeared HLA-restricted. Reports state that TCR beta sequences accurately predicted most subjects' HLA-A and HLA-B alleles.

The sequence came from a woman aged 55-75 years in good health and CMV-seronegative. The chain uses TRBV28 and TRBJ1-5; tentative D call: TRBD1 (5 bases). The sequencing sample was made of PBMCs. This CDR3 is CASSSMDTSNQPQHF. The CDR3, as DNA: TGTGCCAGCAGTTCAATGGACACTAGCAATCAGCCCCAGCATTTT.